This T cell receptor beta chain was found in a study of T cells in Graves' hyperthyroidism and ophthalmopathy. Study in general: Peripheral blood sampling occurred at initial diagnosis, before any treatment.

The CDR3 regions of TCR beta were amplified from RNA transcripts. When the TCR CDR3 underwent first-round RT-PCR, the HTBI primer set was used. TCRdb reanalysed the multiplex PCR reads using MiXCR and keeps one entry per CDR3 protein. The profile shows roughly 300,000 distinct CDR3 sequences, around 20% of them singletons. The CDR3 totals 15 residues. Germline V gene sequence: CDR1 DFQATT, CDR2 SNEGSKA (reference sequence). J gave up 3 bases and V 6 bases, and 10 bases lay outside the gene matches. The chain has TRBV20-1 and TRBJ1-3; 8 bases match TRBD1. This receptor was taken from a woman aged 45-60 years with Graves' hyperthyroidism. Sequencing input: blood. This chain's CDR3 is CSAGPQGAIGNTIYF. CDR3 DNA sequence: TGCAGTGCAGGCCCCCAGGGGGCAATTGGAAACACCATATATTTT.